This TCR beta chain derives from a study of Graves' ophthalmopathy and Graves' hyperthyroidism. TCR beta CDR3 regions were amplified from RNA transcripts. HTBI primers were used in a first-round RT-PCR, which preceded a second-round multiplex PCR. TCRdb processed the multiplex PCR reads anew with MiXCR; each CDR3 protein has one entry. Of 400,000 to 500,000 distinct CDR3 sequences in the sample, around 21% were seen once. In its sample, this clonotype was seen many times. Germline CDR1 SQVTM, CDR2 ANQGSEA. This CDR3 contains 12 residues. Trimming took 5 bases from V and 6 from J, leaving 13 bases between them.

The receptor was isolated from a woman younger than 30 with stable Graves' hyperthyroidism. Material: peripheral blood. V gene TRBV29-1 combines with J gene TRBJ1-1; tentatively, D is TRBD1 (5 bases). CDR3 sequence reads: CSVQGGAAEAFF. CDR3 in DNA: TGCAGCGTTCAAGGTGGGGCTGCTGAAGCTTTCTTT.